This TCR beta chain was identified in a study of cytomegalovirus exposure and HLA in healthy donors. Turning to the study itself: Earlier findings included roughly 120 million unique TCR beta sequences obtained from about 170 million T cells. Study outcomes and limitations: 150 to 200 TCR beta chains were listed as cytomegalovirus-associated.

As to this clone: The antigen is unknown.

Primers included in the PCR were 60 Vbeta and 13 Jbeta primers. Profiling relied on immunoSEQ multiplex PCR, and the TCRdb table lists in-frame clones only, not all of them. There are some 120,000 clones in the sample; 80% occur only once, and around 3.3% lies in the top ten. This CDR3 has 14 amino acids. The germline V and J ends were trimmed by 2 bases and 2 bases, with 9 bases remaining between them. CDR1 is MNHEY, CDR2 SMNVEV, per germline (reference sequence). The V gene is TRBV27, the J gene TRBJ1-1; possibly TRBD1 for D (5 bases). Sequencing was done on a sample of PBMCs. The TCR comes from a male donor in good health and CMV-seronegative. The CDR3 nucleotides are TGTGCCAGCAGTTTAGGGGGGATTAACACTGAAGCTTTCTTT. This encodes CASSLGGINTEAFF.